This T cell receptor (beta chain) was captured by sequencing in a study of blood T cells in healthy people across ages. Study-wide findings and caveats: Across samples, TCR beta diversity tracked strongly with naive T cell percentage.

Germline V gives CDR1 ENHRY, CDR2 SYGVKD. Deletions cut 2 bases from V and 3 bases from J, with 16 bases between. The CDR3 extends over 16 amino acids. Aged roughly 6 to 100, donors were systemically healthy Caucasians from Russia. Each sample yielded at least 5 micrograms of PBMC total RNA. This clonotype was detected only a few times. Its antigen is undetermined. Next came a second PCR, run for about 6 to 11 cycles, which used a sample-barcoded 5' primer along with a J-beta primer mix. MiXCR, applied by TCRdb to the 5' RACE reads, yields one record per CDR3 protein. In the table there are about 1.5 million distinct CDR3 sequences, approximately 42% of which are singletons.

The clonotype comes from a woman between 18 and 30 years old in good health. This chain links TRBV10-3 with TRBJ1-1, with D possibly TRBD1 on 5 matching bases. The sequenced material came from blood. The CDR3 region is CAISERLEWGDTEAFF. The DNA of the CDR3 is TGTGCCATCAGTGAGCGGTTAGAATGGGGGGACACTGAAGCTTTCTTT.